Reported below is one TCR beta chain. The clone's antigen remains unknown. Base qualities were left out, and no much larger clone turns up one base away. The sample is drawn from a study of shared clonotypes between healthy human individuals (dated by TCRdb to the early 2020s). Describing the broader study: The cohort included three men and a couple of women between 18 and 49 years of age. To estimate repertoire size and how much clonotype sharing occurs between individuals, the study deeply sequenced the blood TCR repertoires of five healthy adults. Each donor's leukapheresis produced roughly between roughly 0.85 and 9.5 billion PBMCs. To increase sequencing depth and limit assay-specific biases, different laboratories used diverse techniques to prepare libraries and sequence TCR repertoires. On the study overall, not on this receptor specifically: Pairwise subsampling indicated that sequencing depth was expected to affect the degree of clonotype sharing among donors. The genetic and exposure-history diversity represented was limited by the small number of donors. Sampling was restricted to blood, and TCR repertoires in tissues likely differ from the TCR repertoires found in blood.

Using the deep immunoSEQ assay, TCR CDR3 regions were amplified from genomic DNA by multiplex PCR. Genomic DNA extracted from each cell subset was distributed evenly over all wells of several immunoSEQ 96-well plates, and each plate served as one replicate. Each replicate PCR for unsorted PBMC received approximately 0.3 ug genomic DNA, equal to 25,000 to 30,000 T cell genomes. Unsorted PBMC genomic DNA was sequenced across ten immunoSEQ deep assay plates. The purified libraries were quantified using a Qubit 3.0 fluorometer, sized with a Bioanalyzer 2100, and then quantified again using the KAPA Library Quantification kit. A separate single-read 150-cycle Illumina NextSeq 550 flow cell was used to sequence each immunoSEQ 96-well plate. From the authors' description of their analysis: Because the immunoSEQ output held only junctional sequences and lacked quality scores, the filtering could not match the filtering applied to full-length reads. Sequences were annotated with PyIR, a Python wrapper for IgBLAST v1.9, and V/J genes and CDR3 were assigned using IMGT germline references. Reads were removed for weak V/J assignments (E-value above 1e-6), missing CDR3, stop codons, out-of-frame junctions, or ambiguous translated residues. V3J clonotypes were defined as sequences sharing an identical inferred V gene, J gene, and CDR3 amino acid sequence. To compute the percentage overlap between repertoires, the number of shared unique clonotypes was divided by the size of the smaller repertoire. Three approaches were used to assess repertoire richness: RTK rarefaction, the Chao1 estimator, and Recon v2.1 estimates of unobserved clonotypes. TCRdb holds this immuneACCESS table with in-frame rearrangements only. Some clones are missing; in checked studies, unresolved V genes explain under half, and the rest has no known cause. Clonal size and the V and J genes are those of that table, whereas D and trimming came from the DNA. Within this sample are 470,000 or so clones, with over 70% of them counted one time only. The ten largest clones take up approximately 12% of the sample.

The donors were healthy, HIV-negative adults with no recently reported acute infections or vaccinations. All donors were Caucasian adults living in Nashville, Tennessee, USA. For unsorted samples, about 90 million PBMCs were counted and genomic DNA was extracted with the QIAamp DNA Blood Mini kit. Blood was obtained by leukapheresis, after which PBMCs were separated by Ficoll-Histopaque density gradient centrifugation and cryopreserved in liquid nitrogen vapor phase. This TCR was sampled from a woman aged 40 to 50 in good health. Some clones in this sample may be carry-over from other donors' samples. Sequenced sample: PBMCs.

The DNA sequence is TGTGCCAGCAGACCCCCAGGGGGGATGAACACTGAAGCTTTCTTT. Its protein product is CASRPPGGMNTEAFF. The chain uses TRBV6-6 and TRBJ1-1; 7 bases in the junction line up with TRBD1. The CDR3 sequence holds 15 residues, the cysteine and phenylalanine included. Of all the DNA, just the CDR3 is kept, 45 bases in frame from base 1. V is trimmed back by 6 bases and J by 0 bases, and the junction contains 7 bases that no gene match accounts for. Via the germline V gene (reference sequence), CDR1 is MNHNY and CDR2 SVGAGI.